This T cell receptor (beta chain) is from a study of T cell responses to AZD1222 COVID-19 vaccine. Study-wide results and limits: In a largely white British group with more females than males, clonal diversity was possibly underestimated.

Only in-frame clones appear in the TCRdb table, and some are missing; sequencing was by immunoSEQ multiplex PCR. Among some 56,000 clones, roughly 89% were seen once, and the ten largest hold roughly 6.1%. In regard to this clone: The antigen is unknown.

The sequence came from an adult who received the AZD1222 COVID-19 vaccine. The specimen was peripheral blood, collected 28 days after the second AZD1222 dose.

The CDR3 here is CASSRVCDRRYF. The CDR3 DNA follows: TGCGCCAGCAGTCGGGTTTGTGACAGACGGTACTTC. The chain couples TRBV23-1 to TRBJ2-7; tentative D call: TRBD1 (5 bases). TRBV23-1 is given ORF status, its function remaining uncertain. The CDR3 consists of 12 residues. Trimming took off 4 bases at V and 12 bases at J, with 16 bases between the two ends.